These 17 T cell receptor beta chains share one sample of origin, sequenced in a study of early T cells in non-severe SARS-CoV-2 infection. One entry per CDR3 protein, called by TCRdb with MiXCR from the 5' RACE reads. The table records tens of thousands of distinct CDR3 sequences, about 4.9% of them present only once. Sequenced input: whole blood. These receptor sequences come from an adult who was a healthcare worker with PCR-confirmed SARS-CoV-2 infection or an uninfected control (not recorded which).

The CDR3, as DNA: TGTGCCACCAGCAGAGATGCCGGGACAGGGGGATCACCCCTCCACTTT. Amino acids: CATSRDAGTGGSPLHF. The genes are TRBV15 and TRBJ1-6, with 11 bases fitting TRBD1. Germline-derived CDR1 and CDR2 are LNHNV and YYDKDF (reference sequence). The CDR3 runs 16 residues. The junction had 5 bases not matched to a gene; V was cut back by 0 bases and J by 10 bases. Full variable domain (outside the CDR3, taken from reference TRBV15 and TRBJ1-6): DAMVIQNPRYQVTQFGKPVTLSCSQTLNHNVMYWYQQKSSQAPKLLFHYYDKDFNNEADTPDNFQSRRPNTSFCFLDIRSPGLGDTAMYLCATSRDAGTGGSPLHFGNGTRLTVT.

This clonotype was recorded at least ten times. The chain has TRBV12-3 or TRBV12-4 and TRBJ2-7; D is uncertain. The CDR3 consists of 11 residues. V was clipped by 8 bases and J by 3 bases, with 8 bases between them. The CDR3 is CASGVDYEQYF. CDR3 DNA: TGTGCCAGCGGGGTTGACTACGAGCAGTACTTC.

This clonotype was picked up many times. This chain uses TRBV20-1 with TRBJ1-1; D may be TRBD1 (5 bases). Looked up from germline, CDR1 is DFQATT and CDR2 is SNEGSKA (reference sequence). This CDR3 spans 15 amino acids. Trimming cost V 3 bases and J 3 bases, with 17 bases left between them. This CDR3 reads CSARVAGGFDTEAFF. The CDR3 DNA is TGCAGTGCTAGGGTTGCCGGGGGATTCGACACTGAAGCTTTCTTT.

This clonotype occurred many times. This sequence joins TRBV18 and TRBJ1-5, with 7 nucleotides matching TRBD1. The CDR3 runs 14 residues. Germline CDR1 is KGHSH and CDR2 is LQKENI. J lost 3 bases, V lost 3 bases, and 2 bases had no gene match. CDR3 sequence: CASSPGQNNQPQHF. The CDR3 bases are TGTGCCAGCTCACCGGGACAGAACAATCAGCCCCAGCATTTT.

This clonotype was detected only a few times. The CDR3: CASSPRGAGVQETQYF. Written as DNA, the CDR3 is TGTGCCAGCAGCCCACGGGGAGCGGGGGTACAAGAGACCCAGTACTTC. The chain recombines TRBV7-9 with TRBJ2-5, with 8 nucleotides matching TRBD2. This CDR3 contains 16 residues. The junction had 10 bases not matched to a gene; V was cut back by 5 bases and J by 2 bases. Per germline, CDR1 SEHNR and CDR2 FQNEAQ (reference sequence).

This clonotype was counted at least ten times. This chain uses TRBV5-4 with TRBJ2-5; a weak D match, TRBD2 (6 bases). This CDR3 has 13 residues. Per the germline V gene, CDR1 is SGHNT and CDR2 is YYREEE (reference sequence). The V end was cut by 4 bases, the J end by 3 bases, with 10 bases between. The CDR3 reads CASSMTSEETQYF. CDR3 nucleotides: TGTGCCAGCAGCATGACTAGTGAAGAGACCCAGTACTTC.

This clonotype was recorded many times. This chain connects TRBV3-1 to TRBJ2-7; 8 nucleotides match TRBD2. The V and J ends lost 4 bases and 2 bases, in that order; junction bases with no gene match: 10. The CDR3 covers 16 residues. Germline V CDR1 and CDR2: LGHDT, YNNKEL (reference sequence). The CDR3 sequence: CASSPRRTGGAYEQYF. The CDR3 region has the DNA TGTGCCAGCAGCCCCCGACGAACGGGAGGGGCCTACGAGCAGTACTTC.

This clonotype has ten or more counts. One junction end does not reproduce the germline sequence, and a read error may be involved. V and J are TRBV12-3 or TRBV12-4 and TRBJ2-7, with 9 positions matching TRBD2. This CDR3 spans 14 amino acids. CDR3 nucleotides: TGTGCCAGCACTTTAGCGGGGGCGTCCTACGAGCAGTACTTC. Encoded protein: CASTLAGASYEQYF.

This clonotype was found many times. The gene calls are TRBV27 and TRBJ2-7; D perhaps matches TRBD2 (6 bases). V lost 6 bases to trimming and J lost 3 bases, with 18 bases between them. The CDR3 spans 15 residues. Germline CDR1 is MNHEY and CDR2 is SMNVEV (reference sequence). The CDR3 protein is CASSYFGGPSYEQYF. The CDR3 bases are TGTGCCAGCAGCTATTTCGGGGGTCCTAGCTACGAGCAGTACTTC.

This clonotype was detected many times. This chain connects TRBV20-1 to TRBJ2-1, with 8 bases fitting TRBD2. This CDR3 contains 13 residues. Unmatched junction bases numbered 3, after V lost 3 bases and J lost 5 bases. In germline, CDR1 is DFQATT, CDR2 SNEGSKA (reference sequence). The CDR3 protein is CSASGGADNEQFF. CDR3 nucleotides: TGCAGTGCTAGCGGGGGGGCGGACAATGAGCAGTTCTTC.

This clonotype appeared many times. The rearrangement joins TRBV7-3 to TRBJ2-2; D is tentatively TRBD1 or TRBD2 (5 bases each). In germline, CDR1 is SGHTA, CDR2 FQGTGA. Trimming removed 5 bases at V and 6 bases at J, with 10 bases between. This CDR3 has 13 amino acids. This chain's CDR3 is CASSQGTAGELFF. DNA of the CDR3: TGTGCCAGCAGCCAAGGGACGGCCGGGGAGCTGTTTTTT.

Turning to this clonotype: A much larger clone sits a single nucleotide away, making a read error possible. The chain employs TRBV28 and TRBJ2-7; D gene ambiguous. This CDR3 contains 12 residues. Germline V gives CDR1 MDHEN, CDR2 SYDVKM. V shed 7 bases and J shed 3 bases, with 10 bases lying between them. Here the CDR3 reads CASTSRNYEQYF. CDR3 sequence (DNA): TGTGCCAGCACTTCAAGGAACTACGAGCAGTACTTC. The full variable domain, with the rest looked up from reference TRBV28 and TRBJ2-7, is DVKVTQSSRYLVKRTGEKVFLECVQDMDHENMFWYRQDPGLGLRLIYFSYDVKMKEKGDIPEGYSVSREKKERFSLILESASTNQTSMYLCASTSRNYEQYFGPGTRLTVT.

This clonotype appeared many times. The V call is TRBV7-6, the J call TRBJ1-1; D is unresolved. This CDR3 contains 16 residues. From germline, CDR1 is SGHVS and CDR2 FNYEAQ. Trimming removed 5 bases at V and 1 base at J, with 17 bases between. The CDR3 coding sequence is TGTGCCAGCAGCCTCCTCCAAGGCAGACAGAACACTGAAGCTTTCTTT. Protein: CASSLLQGRQNTEAFF.

This clonotype has a count of ten or more. The chain is built from TRBV20-1 and TRBJ2-7, with 9 bases fitting TRBD1. Germline CDR1 and CDR2: DFQATT and SNEGSKA (reference sequence). The junction had 5 bases not matched to a gene; V was cut back by 3 bases and J by 5 bases. The CDR3 covers 13 residues. The CDR3 sequence: CSARGGTGHEQYF. The CDR3 nucleotides are TGCAGTGCTAGGGGTGGGACAGGGCACGAGCAGTACTTC.

This clonotype was detected many times. The rearrangement links TRBV5-1 to TRBJ2-1; possibly TRBD2 for D (6 bases). CDR3 length equals 14 residues. With 0 bases removed from V and 6 bases from J, the gap between germline ends came to 10 bases. Looked up from germline, CDR1 is SGHRS and CDR2 is YFSETQ. CDR3 loop: CASSLAAGTNEQFF. In DNA form, the CDR3 reads TGCGCCAGCAGCTTGGCGGCGGGAACCAATGAGCAGTTCTTC.

This clonotype came up many times. This chain joins TRBV2 and TRBJ1-4; the match to TRBD1 covers 10 bases. J lost 1 base, V lost 6 bases, and 5 bases had no gene match. This CDR3 comprises 16 residues. Germline lookup yields CDR1 SNHLY and CDR2 FYNNEI. The CDR3 is CASSSGTGVTNEKLFF. DNA of the CDR3: TGTGCCAGCAGCTCCGGGACAGGGGTAACTAATGAAAAACTGTTTTTT.

This clonotype was seen ten or more times. This chain uses TRBV4-3 with TRBJ2-5, with D uncertain. This CDR3 has 15 residues. Trimming shortened V by 4 bases and J by 1 base, and 13 bases separated the two germline ends. Germline CDR1 LGHNA, CDR2 YSLEER. The CDR3 region has the DNA TGCGCCAGCAGCCCAAATACCGGAATCCAAGAGACCCAGTACTTC. Translation: CASSPNTGIQETQYF.